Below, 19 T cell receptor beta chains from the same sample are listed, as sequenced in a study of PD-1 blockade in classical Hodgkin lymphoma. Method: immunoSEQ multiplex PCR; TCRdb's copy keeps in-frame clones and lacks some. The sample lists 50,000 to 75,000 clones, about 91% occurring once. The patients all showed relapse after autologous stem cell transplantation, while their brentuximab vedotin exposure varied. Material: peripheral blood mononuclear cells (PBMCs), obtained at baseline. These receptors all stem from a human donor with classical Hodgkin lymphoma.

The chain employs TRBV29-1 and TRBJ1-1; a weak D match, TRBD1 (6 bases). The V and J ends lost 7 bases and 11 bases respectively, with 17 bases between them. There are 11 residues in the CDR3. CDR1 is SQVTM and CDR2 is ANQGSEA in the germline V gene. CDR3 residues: CSAGPGDRAFF. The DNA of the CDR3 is TGCAGCGCTGGACCAGGGGATCGGGCTTTCTTT.

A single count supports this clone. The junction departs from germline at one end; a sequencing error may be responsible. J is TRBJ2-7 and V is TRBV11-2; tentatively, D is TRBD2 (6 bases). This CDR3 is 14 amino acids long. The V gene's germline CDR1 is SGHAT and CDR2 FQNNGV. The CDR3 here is CASSSGLIYYERYF. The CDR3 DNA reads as TGTGCCAGCAGTAGCGGACTCATTTACTACGAGCGGTACTTC.

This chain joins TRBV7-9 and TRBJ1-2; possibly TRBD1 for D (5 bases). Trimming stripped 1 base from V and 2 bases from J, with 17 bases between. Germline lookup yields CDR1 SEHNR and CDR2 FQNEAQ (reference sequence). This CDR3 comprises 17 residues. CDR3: CASSLGVIGDENYGYTF. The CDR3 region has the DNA TGTGCCAGCAGCTTAGGGGTAATAGGGGATGAGAACTATGGCTACACCTTC.

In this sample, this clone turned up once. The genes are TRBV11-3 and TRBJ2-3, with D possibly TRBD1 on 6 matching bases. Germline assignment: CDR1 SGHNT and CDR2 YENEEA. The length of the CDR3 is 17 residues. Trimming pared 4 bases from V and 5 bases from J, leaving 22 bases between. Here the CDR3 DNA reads TGTGCCAGCAGCTCTCGCAGGGACGGGCTAGGGGGAGATACGCAGTATTTT. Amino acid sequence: CASSSRRDGLGGDTQYF.

The CDR3 spells CASSPREESGNTIYF. CDR3 nucleotides: TGTGCCAGCTCACCACGGGAGGAAAGTGGAAACACCATATATTTT. V usage is TRBV18 and J usage is TRBJ1-3; D gene ambiguous. This CDR3 is built from 15 residues. Deletions cut 1 base from V and 3 bases from J, with 10 bases between. In germline, CDR1 is KGHSH, CDR2 LQKENI. Drawing the rest from reference TRBV18 and TRBJ1-3, the complete variable domain is NAGVMQNPRHLVRRRGQEARLRCSPMKGHSHVYWYRQLPEEGLKFMVYLQKENIIDESGMPKERFSAEFPKEGPSILRIQQVVRGDSAAYFCASSPREESGNTIYFGEGSWLTVV.

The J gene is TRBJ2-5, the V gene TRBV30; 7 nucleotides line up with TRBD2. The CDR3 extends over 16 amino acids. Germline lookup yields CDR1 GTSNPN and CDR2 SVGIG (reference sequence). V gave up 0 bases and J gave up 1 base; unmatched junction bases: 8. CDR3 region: CAWSVGSGPVQETQYF. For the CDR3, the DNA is TGTGCCTGGAGTGTTGGTAGCGGGCCAGTCCAAGAGACCCAGTACTTC.

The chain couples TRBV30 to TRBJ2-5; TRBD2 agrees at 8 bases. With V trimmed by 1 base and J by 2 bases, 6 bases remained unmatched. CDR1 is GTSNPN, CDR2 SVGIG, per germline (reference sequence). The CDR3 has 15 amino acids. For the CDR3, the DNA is TGTGCCTGGAGTGGCGGTAGCGGGGTACAAGAGACCCAGTACTTC. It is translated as CAWSGGSGVQETQYF. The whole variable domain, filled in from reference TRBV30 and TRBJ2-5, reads SQTIHQWPATLVQPVGSPLSLECTVEGTSNPNLYWYRQAAGRGLQLLFYSVGIGQISSEVPQNLSASRPQDRQFILSSKKLLLSDSGFYLCAWSGGSGVQETQYFGPGTRLLVL.

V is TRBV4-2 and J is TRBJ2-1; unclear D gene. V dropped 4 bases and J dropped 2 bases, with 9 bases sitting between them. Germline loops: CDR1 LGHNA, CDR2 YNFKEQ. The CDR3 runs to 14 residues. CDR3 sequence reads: CASSLDTTYNEQFF. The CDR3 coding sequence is TGTGCCAGCAGCCTTGACACGACCTACAATGAGCAGTTCTTC.

DNA of the CDR3: TGTGCCAGCAGCTTCGGCGGGGGGGCTAAGGACCAGTACTTC. This sequence encodes CASSFGGGAKDQYF. The chain couples TRBV7-2 to TRBJ2-5, with 9 positions matching TRBD2. CDR3 length equals 14 residues. V shed 3 bases, J shed 10 bases, and the junction held 9 bases outside the gene matches. Germline V lookup: CDR1 SGHTA, CDR2 FQGNSA.

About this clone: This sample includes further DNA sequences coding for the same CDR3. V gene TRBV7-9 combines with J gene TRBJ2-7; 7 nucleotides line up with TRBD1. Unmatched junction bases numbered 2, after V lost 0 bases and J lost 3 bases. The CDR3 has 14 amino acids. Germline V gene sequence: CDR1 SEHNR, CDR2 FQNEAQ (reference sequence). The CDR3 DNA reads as TGTGCCAGCAGCTTAGCCAGACAGGGCTACGAGCAGTACTTC. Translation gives CASSLARQGYEQYF.

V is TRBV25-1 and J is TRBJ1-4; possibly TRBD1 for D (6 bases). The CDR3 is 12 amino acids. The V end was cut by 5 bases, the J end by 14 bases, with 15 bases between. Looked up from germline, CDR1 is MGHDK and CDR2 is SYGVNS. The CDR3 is CASSPGQLDLFF. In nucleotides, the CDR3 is TGTGCCAGCAGTCCCGGACAGCTTGACCTGTTTTTT.

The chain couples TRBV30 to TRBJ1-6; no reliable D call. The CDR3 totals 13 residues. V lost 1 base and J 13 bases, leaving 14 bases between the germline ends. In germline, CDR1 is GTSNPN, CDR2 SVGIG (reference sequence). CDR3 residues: CAWSGEGKVPLHF. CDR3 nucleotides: TGTGCCTGGAGTGGAGAGGGCAAGGTCCCCCTCCACTTT.

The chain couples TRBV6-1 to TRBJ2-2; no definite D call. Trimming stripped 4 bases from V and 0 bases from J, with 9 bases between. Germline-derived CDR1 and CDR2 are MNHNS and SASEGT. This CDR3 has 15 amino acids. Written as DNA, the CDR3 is TGTGCCAGCAGTGCACAAGACGCGAACACCGGGGAGCTGTTTTTT. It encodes CASSAQDANTGELFF.

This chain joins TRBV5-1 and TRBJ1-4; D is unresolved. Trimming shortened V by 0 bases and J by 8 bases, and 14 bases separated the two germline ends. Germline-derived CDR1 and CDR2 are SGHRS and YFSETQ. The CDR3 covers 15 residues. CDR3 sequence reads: CASSLDSGRWEKLFF. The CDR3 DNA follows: TGCGCCAGCAGCTTGGACTCGGGGAGGTGGGAAAAACTGTTTTTT.

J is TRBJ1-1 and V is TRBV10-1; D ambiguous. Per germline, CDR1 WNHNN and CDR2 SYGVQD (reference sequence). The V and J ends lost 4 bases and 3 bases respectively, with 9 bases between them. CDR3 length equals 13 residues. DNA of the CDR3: TGCGCCAGCAGTGCTAATGTGGACACTGAAGCTTTCTTT. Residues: CASSANVDTEAFF.

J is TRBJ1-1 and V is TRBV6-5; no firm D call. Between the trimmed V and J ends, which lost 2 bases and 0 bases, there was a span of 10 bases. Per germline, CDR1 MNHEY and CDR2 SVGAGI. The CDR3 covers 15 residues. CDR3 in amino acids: CASSYGAALNTEAFF. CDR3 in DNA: TGTGCCAGCAGTTACGGTGCAGCATTGAACACTGAAGCTTTCTTT.

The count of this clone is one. This CDR3 reads CASSPPGGTDTQYF. CDR3 sequence (DNA): TGTGCCAGCTCACCCCCAGGGGGTACAGATACGCAGTATTTT. V and J are TRBV18 and TRBJ2-3; 7 nucleotides match TRBD1. The J segment lost 3 bases and the V segment lost 3 bases, leaving 3 bases of the junction unmatched. CDR3 length equals 14 residues. The V gene's germline CDR1 is KGHSH and CDR2 LQKENI.

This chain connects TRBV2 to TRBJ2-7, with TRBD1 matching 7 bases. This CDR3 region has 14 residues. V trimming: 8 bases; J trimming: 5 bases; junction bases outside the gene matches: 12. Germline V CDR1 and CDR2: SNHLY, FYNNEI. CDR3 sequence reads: CASGNKIQGNEQYF. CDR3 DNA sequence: TGTGCCAGCGGAAACAAAATACAGGGGAACGAGCAGTACTTC.

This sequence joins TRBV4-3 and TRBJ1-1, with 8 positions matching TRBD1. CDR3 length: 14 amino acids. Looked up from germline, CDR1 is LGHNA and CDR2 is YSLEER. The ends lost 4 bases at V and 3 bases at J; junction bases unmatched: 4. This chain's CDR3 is CASSPTGGDTEAFF. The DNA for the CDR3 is TGCGCCAGCAGCCCAACAGGGGGGGACACTGAAGCTTTCTTT.